The clone carrying this T cell receptor (beta chain) turned up a few times. Its antigen remains unknown. Produced via immunoSEQ multiplex PCR; TCRdb's table is partial and in-frame only. The table lists 5,400 or so clones, about 60% of them singletons. This sample is drawn from a study of CD8 T cell repertoires and HIV-1 epitope variants. Study details: Twenty-five autologous and known Gag and Nef epitope variant peptides each stimulated T cells separately. Epitopes were three Gag families plus Nef HW9 and YT9. Study findings and constraints: Most of the nine antigen-specific clonotypes appeared cross-reactive to autologous or escape variants.

This receptor was obtained from a male donor with HIV. Sequenced: cultured CD8+ T cells derived from PBMCs.

The CDR3 DNA sequence: TGTGCCAGCGATGGGGGGGAAAACAATGAGCAGTTCTTC. This translates into CASDGGENNEQFF. This chain joins TRBV7-3 and TRBJ2-1; the match to TRBD2 covers 7 bases. J was trimmed by 5 bases and V by 8 bases; bases with no gene match: 6. Germline V lookup: CDR1 SGHTA, CDR2 FQGTGA. This CDR3 has 13 residues.